The sample holds one count of the clone carrying this TCR beta chain. Antigen specificity is unknown. This sample was included in a study of graft-versus-host responses after intestinal transplantation. Study at large: Recipients uniformly received anti-thymocyte globulin induction, followed by tacrolimus and steroids for approximately 3 years.

Here immunoSEQ multiplex PCR was the method, and the copy in TCRdb shows in-frame clones only, minus some. The sample has some 130,000 clones, approximately 94% seen once. Study-level findings and limits: HvG clone declines early post-transplant were associated with peak circulating GvH levels. Marrow from the recipient contained GvH clones, some of which had appeared first in ileum or blood.

The V end lost 4 bases, the J end lost 0 bases, and 10 bases lay between the germline ends. Germline CDR1 and CDR2: MNHNY and SVGAGI (reference sequence). The CDR3 has 15 residues. Source: unstimulated CD4+ T cells sorted from spleen or lymph node cells, taken before intestinal transplant. The sequence was obtained from a human donor who received an intestinal transplant. V and J are TRBV6-6 and TRBJ1-3; D is possibly TRBD1 (5 bases). CDR3 in amino acids: CASSLGTLSGNTIYF. CDR3 sequence (DNA): TGTGCCAGCAGTTTAGGGACCCTCTCTGGAAACACCATATATTTT.